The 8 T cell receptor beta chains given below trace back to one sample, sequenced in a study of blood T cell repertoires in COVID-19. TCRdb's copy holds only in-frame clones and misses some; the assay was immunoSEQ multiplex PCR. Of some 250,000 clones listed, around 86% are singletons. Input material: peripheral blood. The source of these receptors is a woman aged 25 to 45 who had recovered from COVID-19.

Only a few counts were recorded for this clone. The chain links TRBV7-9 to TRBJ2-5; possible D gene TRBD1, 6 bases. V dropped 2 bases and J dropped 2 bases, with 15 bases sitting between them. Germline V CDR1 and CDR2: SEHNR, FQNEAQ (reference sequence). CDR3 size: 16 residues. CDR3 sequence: CASSLSATGYQETQYF. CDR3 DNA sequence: TGTGCCAGCAGCTTATCTGCAACAGGGTATCAAGAGACCCAGTACTTC.

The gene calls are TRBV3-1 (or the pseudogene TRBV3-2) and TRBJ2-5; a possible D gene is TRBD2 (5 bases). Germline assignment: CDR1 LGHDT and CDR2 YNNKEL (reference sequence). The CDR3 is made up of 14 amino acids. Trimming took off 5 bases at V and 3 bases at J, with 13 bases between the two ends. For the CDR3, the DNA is TGTGCCAGCAGCGAACCCGGGATCGAAGAGACCCAGTACTTC. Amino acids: CASSEPGIEETQYF.

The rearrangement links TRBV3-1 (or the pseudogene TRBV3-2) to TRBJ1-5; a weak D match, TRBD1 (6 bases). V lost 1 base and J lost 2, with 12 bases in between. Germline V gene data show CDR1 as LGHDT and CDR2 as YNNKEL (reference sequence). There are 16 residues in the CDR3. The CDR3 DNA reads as TGTGCCAGCAGCCAAGGGGATGCAGGGGGCAATCAGCCCCAGCATTTT. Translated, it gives CASSQGDAGGNQPQHF.

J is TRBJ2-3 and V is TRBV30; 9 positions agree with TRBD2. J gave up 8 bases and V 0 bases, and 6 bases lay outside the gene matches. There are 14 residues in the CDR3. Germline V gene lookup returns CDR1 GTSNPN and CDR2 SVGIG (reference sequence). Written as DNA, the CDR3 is TGTGCCTGGAGTGTATTAGGGACTAGCTTTACGCAGTATTTT. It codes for CAWSVLGTSFTQYF.

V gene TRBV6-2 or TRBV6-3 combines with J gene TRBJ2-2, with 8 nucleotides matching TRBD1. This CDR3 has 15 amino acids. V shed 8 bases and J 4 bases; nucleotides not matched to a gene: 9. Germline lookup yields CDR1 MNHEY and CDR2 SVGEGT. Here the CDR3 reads CASRLTGVGTGELFF. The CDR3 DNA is TGTGCCAGCCGTTTGACAGGGGTGGGCACCGGGGAGCTGTTTTTT.

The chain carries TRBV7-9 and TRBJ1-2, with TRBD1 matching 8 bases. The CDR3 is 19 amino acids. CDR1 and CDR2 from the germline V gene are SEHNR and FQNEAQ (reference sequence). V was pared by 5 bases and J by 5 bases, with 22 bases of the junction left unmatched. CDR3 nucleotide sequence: TGTGCCAGCAGCCTTGGGACAGGCGGTCAAATCGGGCGGGGATATGGCTACACCTTC. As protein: CASSLGTGGQIGRGYGYTF.

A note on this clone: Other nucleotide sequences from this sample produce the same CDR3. The CDR3 region is CASSVGGRTEAFF. The CDR3 nucleotides are TGTGCCAGCAGCGTCGGGGGTAGGACTGAAGCTTTCTTT. The V gene is TRBV9, the J gene TRBJ1-1; possible D gene TRBD1, 5 bases. Germline CDR1 SGDLS, CDR2 YYNGEE. The V end was cut by 2 bases, the J end by 5 bases, with 10 bases between. The CDR3 consists of 13 residues.

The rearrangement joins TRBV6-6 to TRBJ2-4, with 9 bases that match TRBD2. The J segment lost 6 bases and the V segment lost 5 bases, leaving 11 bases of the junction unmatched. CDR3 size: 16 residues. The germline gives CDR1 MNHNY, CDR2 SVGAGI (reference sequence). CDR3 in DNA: TGTGCCAGCAGTCCCCGGGGTAGCGGGGGACCAAACATTCAGTACTTC. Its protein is CASSPRGSGGPNIQYF.